A selection of T cell receptor beta chains follows, all from one sample in a study of Ad26.COV2.S vaccination and SARS-CoV-2 variants. Here immunoSEQ multiplex PCR was the method, and the copy in TCRdb shows in-frame clones only, minus some. The table has 200,000 to 300,000 clones, approximately 88% seen once. Sequenced material: peripheral blood, taken in a trial of Ad26.COV2.S vaccine versus placebo. The origin of the receptors is a person between 18 and 60 years old who received the Ad26.COV2.S COVID-19 vaccine or a placebo. Both conserved end residues are part of each CDR3. The D gene is left open where the match is weak. Not every row has a clone size; where given, it reads once, few, many or a size class.

CDR3aa: CASRTRDTGELFF
CDR3nt: TGTGCCAGCAGGACCAGGGACACCGGGGAGCTGTTTTTT
v_gene: TRBV27
d_gene: NA
abundance: once
j_gene: TRBJ2-2

CDR3aa: CASIDHSGANVLTF
CDR3nt: TGTGCCAGTATAGACCACTCTGGGGCCAACGTCCTGACTTTC
v_gene: TRBV19
d_gene: NA
abundance: NA
j_gene: TRBJ2-6

CDR3aa: CASQSQGMGNSPLHF
CDR3nt: TGTGCCAGCCAATCCCAGGGAATGGGGAATTCACCCCTCCACTTT
v_gene: TRBV27
d_gene: NA
abundance: few
j_gene: TRBJ1-6

CDR3aa: CASSYSRLLSGEQFF
CDR3nt: TGTGCCAGCAGTTACTCGAGACTCCTCTCCGGTGAGCAGTTCTTC
v_gene: TRBV6-5
d_gene: NA
abundance: NA
j_gene: TRBJ2-1

CDR3aa: CASSSEAQSSYEQYF
CDR3nt: TGTGCCAGCAGTTCCGAGGCTCAGAGCTCCTACGAGCAGTACTTC
v_gene: TRBV6-5
d_gene: NA
abundance: NA
j_gene: TRBJ2-7

CDR3aa: CASSQQGGYGYTF
CDR3nt: TGTGCCAGCAGCCAACAGGGGGGGTATGGCTACACCTTC
v_gene: TRBV14
d_gene: TRBD1
abundance: NA
j_gene: TRBJ1-2

CDR3aa: CASSLGAERGYTF
CDR3nt: TGTGCCAGCAGCTTAGGGGCCGAGCGTGGCTACACCTTC
v_gene: TRBV11-2
d_gene: NA
abundance: NA
j_gene: TRBJ1-2

CDR3aa: CASSPRLAGIYEQYF
CDR3nt: TGTGCCAGCAGTCCTCGACTAGCGGGGATCTACGAGCAGTACTTC
v_gene: TRBV6-6
d_gene: TRBD2
abundance: NA
j_gene: TRBJ2-7

CDR3aa: CASSLQTDWAAEAFF
CDR3nt: TGTGCCAGCAGCCTCCAGACAGATTGGGCGGCTGAAGCTTTCTTT
v_gene: TRBV5-5
d_gene: NA
abundance: NA
j_gene: TRBJ1-1

CDR3aa: CASSLQGRAEQFF
CDR3nt: TGTGCCAGCAGCCTGCAGGGCCGGGCTGAGCAGTTCTTC
v_gene: TRBV4-2
d_gene: NA
abundance: NA
j_gene: TRBJ2-1

CDR3aa: CSVAGGVAQPQHF
CDR3nt: TGCAGCGTTGCGGGGGGGGTTGCTCAGCCCCAGCATTTT
v_gene: TRBV29-1
d_gene: NA
abundance: NA
j_gene: TRBJ1-5

CDR3aa: CAISGEGRPGNTIYF
CDR3nt: TGTGCCATCAGCGGAGAGGGGAGACCTGGAAACACCATATATTTT
v_gene: TRBV10-3
d_gene: NA
abundance: NA
j_gene: TRBJ1-3

CDR3aa: CASSLGTSGNTPRYNEQFF
CDR3nt: TGTGCCAGTAGTCTAGGGACTAGCGGGAACACTCCTCGTTACAATGAGCAGTTCTTC
v_gene: TRBV19
d_gene: TRBD2
abundance: once
j_gene: TRBJ2-1

CDR3aa: CASSQDPETRKIYEQYF
CDR3nt: TGTGCCAGCAGCCAAGACCCAGAAACTAGAAAAATCTACGAGCAGTACTTC
v_gene: TRBV3-1/TRBV3-2
d_gene: NA
abundance: NA
j_gene: TRBJ2-7

CDR3aa: CASSLQGTFYEQYF
CDR3nt: TGTGCCAGCAGTCTACAGGGGACCTTCTACGAGCAGTACTTC
v_gene: TRBV6-5
d_gene: TRBD1
abundance: NA
j_gene: TRBJ2-7

CDR3aa: CATSNGIFEDTQYF
CDR3nt: TGTGCCACCAGCAATGGGATCTTCGAGGATACGCAGTATTTT
v_gene: TRBV15
d_gene: NA
abundance: NA
j_gene: TRBJ2-3

CDR3aa: CASSKPGQLNTEAFF
CDR3nt: TGCGCCAGCAGCAAACCGGGACAGCTGAACACTGAAGCTTTCTTT
v_gene: TRBV5-1
d_gene: TRBD1
abundance: NA
j_gene: TRBJ1-1

CDR3aa: CSGASSHYEQYF
CDR3nt: TGCAGCGGGGCGAGTTCCCACTACGAGCAGTACTTC
v_gene: TRBV29-1
d_gene: NA
abundance: NA
j_gene: TRBJ2-7

CDR3aa: CASSLRVSYEQYF
CDR3nt: TGCGCCAGCAGCTTAAGGGTCTCCTACGAGCAGTACTTC
v_gene: TRBV5-1
d_gene: NA
abundance: NA
j_gene: TRBJ2-7

CDR3aa: CASSEAFTGVRTYEQYF
CDR3nt: TGTGCCAGCAGTGAAGCGTTCACGGGGGTAAGAACCTACGAGCAGTACTTC
v_gene: TRBV6-1
d_gene: NA
abundance: NA
j_gene: TRBJ2-7

CDR3aa: CASSDSGGAIAGANVLTF
CDR3nt: TGTGCCAGCAGCGATAGCGGGGGGGCCATCGCTGGGGCCAACGTCCTGACTTTC
v_gene: TRBV6-2/TRBV6-3
d_gene: TRBD2
abundance: once
j_gene: TRBJ2-6

CDR3aa: CAISESMTGVGTGTQYF
CDR3nt: TGTGCCATCAGTGAGTCGATGACAGGGGTGGGGACCGGGACCCAGTACTTC
v_gene: TRBV10-3
d_gene: TRBD1
abundance: NA
j_gene: TRBJ2-5

CDR3aa: CASSRGEVQETQYF
CDR3nt: TGTGCCAGCAGCAGGGGGGAAGTTCAAGAGACCCAGTACTTC
v_gene: TRBV6-5
d_gene: NA
abundance: NA
j_gene: TRBJ2-5

CDR3aa: CASSPQGFAYEQYF
CDR3nt: TGTGCCAGCAGCCCCCAGGGTTTCGCCTACGAGCAGTACTTC
v_gene: TRBV7-9
d_gene: NA
abundance: few
j_gene: TRBJ2-7

CDR3aa: CSVQALSKNIQYF
CDR3nt: TGCAGCGTCCAGGCGTTGTCCAAAAACATTCAGTACTTC
v_gene: TRBV29-1
d_gene: NA
abundance: NA
j_gene: TRBJ2-4

CDR3aa: CASSLSWTTGVGQPQHF
CDR3nt: TGTGCCAGCAGTTTATCTTGGACGACAGGGGTCGGTCAGCCCCAGCATTTT
v_gene: TRBV28
d_gene: TRBD1
abundance: NA
j_gene: TRBJ1-5

CDR3aa: CAWSPPNQGANEKLFF
CDR3nt: TGTGCCTGGAGTCCCCCTAACCAAGGGGCTAATGAAAAACTGTTTTTT
v_gene: TRBV30
d_gene: NA
abundance: NA
j_gene: TRBJ1-4

CDR3aa: CASGHYGGELFF
CDR3nt: TGCGCCAGCGGGCACTATGGCGGGGAGCTGTTTTTT
v_gene: TRBV10-1
d_gene: NA
abundance: NA
j_gene: TRBJ2-2

CDR3aa: CASSIPGLAGLNNEQFF
CDR3nt: TGTGCCAGCAGCATTCCGGGACTAGCGGGATTAAACAATGAGCAGTTCTTC
v_gene: TRBV7-9
d_gene: TRBD2
abundance: once
j_gene: TRBJ2-1

CDR3aa: CASSRLGTDTQYF
CDR3nt: TGTGCCAGCAGCAGACTGGGCACAGATACGCAGTATTTT
v_gene: TRBV7-2
d_gene: NA
abundance: NA
j_gene: TRBJ2-3

CDR3aa: CASSLTTGSHGYTF
CDR3nt: TGCGCCAGCAGCTTGACGACAGGGAGCCATGGCTACACCTTC
v_gene: TRBV5-1
d_gene: TRBD1
abundance: NA
j_gene: TRBJ1-2

CDR3aa: CASSVAVAGGPRDEQFF
CDR3nt: TGTGCCAGCAGCGTAGCTGTAGCGGGGGGGCCTAGGGATGAGCAGTTCTTC
v_gene: TRBV9
d_gene: TRBD2
abundance: NA
j_gene: TRBJ2-1

CDR3aa: CARSPIAYRTNVGSNQPQHF
CDR3nt: TGTGCCAGAAGCCCTATCGCCTACCGGACAAACGTAGGAAGCAATCAGCCCCAGCATTTT
v_gene: TRBV5-3
d_gene: NA
abundance: once
j_gene: TRBJ1-5

CDR3aa: CASSFVVGDGYTF
CDR3nt: TGTGCCAGCAGTTTCGTGGTTGGGGATGGCTACACCTTC
v_gene: TRBV28
d_gene: NA
abundance: few
j_gene: TRBJ1-2

CDR3aa: CASSALGARWEKLFF
CDR3nt: TGTGCCAGCAGCGCACTAGGGGCGAGATGGGAAAAACTGTTTTTT
v_gene: TRBV5-8
d_gene: NA
abundance: NA
j_gene: TRBJ1-4

CDR3aa: CASSQYRDRAVDTQYF
CDR3nt: TGTGCCAGCAGTCAATACCGGGACAGGGCGGTAGATACGCAGTATTTT
v_gene: TRBV27
d_gene: TRBD1
abundance: NA
j_gene: TRBJ2-3

CDR3aa: CASTAWDPLAGYTF
CDR3nt: TGTGCCAGCACCGCATGGGACCCCCTGGCTGGCTACACCTTC
v_gene: TRBV5-6
d_gene: NA
abundance: NA
j_gene: TRBJ1-2

CDR3aa: CASKPRGYNSPLHF
CDR3nt: TGTGCCAGCAAACCTCGTGGCTATAATTCACCCCTCCACTTT
v_gene: TRBV6-6
d_gene: NA
abundance: NA
j_gene: TRBJ1-6

CDR3aa: CASSQDLRLAGVTDTQYF
CDR3nt: TGCGCCAGCAGCCAAGATCTGAGGCTAGCGGGAGTCACAGATACGCAGTATTTT
v_gene: TRBV4-3
d_gene: TRBD2
abundance: NA
j_gene: TRBJ2-3

CDR3aa: CAWSVRGLDRVNSPLHF
CDR3nt: TGTGCCTGGAGTGTACGAGGGCTTGACAGGGTTAATTCACCCCTCCACTTT
v_gene: TRBV30
d_gene: TRBD1
abundance: NA
j_gene: TRBJ1-6

CDR3aa: CASSYLKPGQNYGYTF
CDR3nt: TGTGCCAGCAGTTACCTCAAACCGGGACAGAACTATGGCTACACCTTC
v_gene: TRBV6-2/TRBV6-3
d_gene: TRBD1
abundance: few
j_gene: TRBJ1-2

CDR3aa: CASSDGLRAFF
CDR3nt: TGTGCCAGCAGTGACGGGCTTCGAGCTTTCTTT
v_gene: TRBV6-4
d_gene: NA
abundance: NA
j_gene: TRBJ1-1